This entry lists 4 T cell receptor beta chains sequenced from one sample in a study of cytomegalovirus exposure and HLA in healthy donors. Measured with immunoSEQ multiplex PCR; TCRdb has only the in-frame clones, and not every one. The repertoire holds about 150,000 clones, with 86% as singletons. Material for sequencing was PBMCs. The receptors stem from a man younger than 35 in good health and CMV-seropositive.

V is TRBV9 and J is TRBJ2-2, with 13 bases matching TRBD2. There are 17 residues in the CDR3. The germline V gene has CDR1 SGDLS and CDR2 YYNGEE. V lost 4 bases to trimming and J lost 3 bases; unmatched junction nucleotides: 6. CDR3 DNA: TGTGCCAGCAGCTCCAGGACTAGCGGGAGCTACACCGGGGAGCTGTTTTTT. Translated, it gives CASSSRTSGSYTGELFF.

The chain's CDR3 is CASSTRQAKTTAGEKLFF. DNA for the CDR3: TGTGCCAGTAGTACGCGACAGGCCAAAACAACGGCGGGTGAAAAACTGTTTTTT. The chain links TRBV19 to TRBJ1-4, with a weak D call TRBD1 (6 bases). The V end lost 4 bases, the J end lost 7 bases, and 25 bases lay between the germline ends. The CDR3 runs to 18 residues. Germline lookup yields CDR1 LNHDA and CDR2 SQIVND (reference sequence). The full variable domain, in which reference TRBV19 and TRBJ1-4 provide the parts outside the CDR3, is DGGITQSPKYLFRKEGQNVTLSCEQNLNHDAMYWYRQDPGQGLRLIYYSQIVNDFQKGDIAEGYSVSREKKESFPLTVTSAQKNPTAFYLCASSTRQAKTTAGEKLFFGSGTQLSVL.

CDR3 amino acids: CASRSWAGALTGELFF. Written as DNA, the CDR3 is TGTGCCAGCAGGTCCTGGGCGGGGGCCCTCACCGGGGAGCTGTTTTTT. The genes are TRBV11-2 and TRBJ2-2; a weak D match, TRBD2 (7 bases). This CDR3 has 16 amino acids. Per the germline V gene, CDR1 is SGHAT and CDR2 is FQNNGV. The V end lost 6 bases, the J end lost 4 bases, and 18 bases lay between the germline ends.

This clone was picked up a small number of times. This chain connects TRBV4-1 to TRBJ1-2; TRBD1 matches 7 bases. There are 14 residues in the CDR3. V lost 4 bases, J lost 13 bases, and 15 bases stayed unmatched. Germline V gives CDR1 MGHRA, CDR2 YSYEKL. The CDR3 DNA is TGCGCCAGCAGCCGGGACCGGGACAGAACCCTAGGCACCTTC. Translated: CASSRDRDRTLGTF.